Listed below are T cell receptor beta chains from one sample, sequenced in a study of regulatory T cells in long-lasting Graves disease. Each CDR3 protein is one row after TCRdb ran MiXCR on the multiplex PCR reads. The data show 620,000 or so distinct CDR3 sequences, approximately 15% seen once. These data were also reused for a study on T cells in Graves' hyperthyroidism and ophthalmopathy.

This specimen consisted of peripheral blood mononuclear cells (PBMCs), obtained at new diagnosis, from a patient treated with antithyroid drugs. Source of these receptors: a woman aged 30 to 39 with Graves disease. The CDR3 runs from the conserved cysteine through the conserved F or W. A D gene is named only where the DNA matches it firmly. Size is stated for part of the rows, as once, few or many counts, or as a class when the clone is expanded.

size: few
J: TRBJ2-1
D: .
length: 14
V: TRBV7-7
CDR3: CASSLRLFNNEQFF
DNA: TGTGCTAGCAGCTTAAGACTTTTTAACAATGAGCAGTTCTTC

size: many
J: TRBJ2-7
D: .
length: 12
V: TRBV28
CDR3: CASSPQVYEQYF
DNA: TGTGCCAGCAGCCCGCAGGTCTACGAGCAGTACTTC

size: .
J: TRBJ1-3
D: TRBD1
length: 18
V: TRBV6-1
CDR3: CASRSLLKGGFSGNTIYF
DNA: TGTGCCAGCAGGAGTCTACTAAAAGGGGGCTTCTCTGGAAACACCATATATTTT

size: many
J: TRBJ1-4
D: .
length: 13
V: TRBV12-3/TRBV12-4
CDR3: CASSPYGKSKLFF
DNA: TGTGCCAGCAGTCCGTACGGCAAATCAAAACTGTTTTTT

size: .
J: TRBJ1-3
D: .
length: 15
V: TRBV9
CDR3: CASSPPGFSGNTIYF
DNA: TGTGCCAGCAGCCCACCAGGGTTCTCTGGAAACACCATATATTTT

size: many
J: TRBJ1-2
D: TRBD1
length: 12
V: TRBV2
CDR3: CASSGDSHGYTF
DNA: TGTGCCAGCAGTGGGGACAGTCATGGCTACACCTTC

size: few
J: TRBJ1-4
D: .
length: 14
V: TRBV3-1
CDR3: CASSPYTDYEKLFF
DNA: TGTGCCAGCAGCCCCTATACGGACTACGAAAAACTGTTTTTT

size: .
J: TRBJ1-2
D: .
length: 12
V: TRBV19
CDR3: CASSMSVYGYTF
DNA: TGTGCCAGTAGTATGTCAGTCTATGGCTACACCTTC

size: .
J: TRBJ2-2
D: TRBD1
length: 15
V: TRBV7-9
CDR3: CASSSDRVSTGELFF
DNA: TGTGCCAGCAGTTCTGACAGGGTTTCCACCGGGGAGCTGTTTTTT

size: many
J: TRBJ2-7
D: .
length: 13
V: TRBV6-1
CDR3: CASSEALPYEQYF
DNA: TGTGCCAGCAGTGAAGCGCTTCCCTACGAGCAGTACTTC